What follows are 22 T cell receptor beta chains derived from one specimen sequenced in a study of T cell repertoires in cytomegalovirus infection (dated by TCRdb to about 2019). Reading the label with the study, this specimen's treatment or condition is: in vitro stimulation with specific CMV peptide epitopes to enrich CMV-specific T cells. Their antigens are not known. Sequencing relied on an Illumina HiSeq 1500. The public reads were quality trimmed at Q25 with fastp and then assembled into clones with MiXCR by TCRdb, keeping productive beta chains. For every CDR3 protein sequence, its rows merge into one entry that carries the most common genes and DNA. The sample yields fewer than 1,000,000 distinct CDR3 sequences; less than 35% were counted once. Clones ranked in the top ten supply around 15% of the sample. Specimen: cultured CD8+ T cells from PBMCs, collected from culture after CMV antigen stimulation. The receptor source for this set is a human donor in good health (CMV status not recorded). Some clones in this sample may be carry-over from other donors' samples.

This clonotype was recorded a few times. A junction boundary mismatches the germline segment, possibly from a read error. The V and J genes are TRBV4-1 and TRBJ2-5; D is possibly TRBD1 or TRBD2 (5 bases each). This CDR3 contains 14 residues. Germline V CDR1 and CDR2: MGHRA, YSYEKL. The CDR3 DNA follows: TGCGCCAGCAGAATAAGACGGGGCGAAGAGGCCCAGTACTTC. Translating it yields CASRIRRGEEAQYF.

The gene calls are TRBV7-6 and TRBJ2-2; 7 bases line up with TRBD2. Germline CDR1 and CDR2: SGHVS and FNYEAQ. The CDR3 extends over 16 amino acids. The trim removed 2 bases at V and 4 bases at J, leaving 7 bases unmatched. The CDR3 region has the DNA TGTGCCAGCAGCTTAATCGCTAGCGGCCCCACCGGGGAGCTGTTTTTT. Amino acid sequence: CASSLIASGPTGELFF.

The J gene is TRBJ2-3, the V gene TRBV6-1, with TRBD2 identical over 11 bases. The CDR3 is 16 residues long. V shed 1 base and J 4 bases; nucleotides not matched to a gene: 4. CDR1 and CDR2 from the germline V gene are MNHNS and SASEGT. The CDR3 loop is CASSEGIAGGPDTQYF. The CDR3 DNA follows: TGTGCCAGCAGTGAAGGCATAGCGGGGGGGCCAGATACGCAGTATTTT.

The rearrangement links TRBV6-5 to TRBJ2-3; the D call may be TRBD1 or TRBD2 (6 bases each). Trimming left V 2 bases short and J 3 bases short, with 12 bases between. This CDR3 has 15 residues. The V gene's germline CDR1 is MNHEY and CDR2 SVGAGI. CDR3 DNA sequence: TGTGCCAGCAGTTACGGGGGGCGGTGGACAGATACGCAGTATTTT. It translates to CASSYGGRWTDTQYF.

The chain combines TRBV7-8 with TRBJ2-7; tentatively, D is TRBD2 (6 bases). Germline V gene lookup returns CDR1 SGHVS and CDR2 FQNEAQ. The germline V and J ends were trimmed by 4 bases and 6 bases, with 19 bases remaining between them. This CDR3 spans 15 amino acids. The CDR3: CASSSEGRGLLEQYV. CDR3 in DNA: TGTGCCAGCAGCTCGGAGGGGCGGGGTCTGCTCGAGCAGTACGTC.

In its sample, this clonotype was seen a few times. This chain uses TRBV5-8 with TRBJ2-7; 11 bases map to TRBD1. This CDR3 region has 15 residues. CDR1 and CDR2 from the germline V gene are SGHTS and YDEGEE. Trimming took 4 bases from V and 6 from J; bases not matched to a gene: 9. This CDR3 is CASSRTGTGGFEQYF. Written as DNA, the CDR3 is TGTGCCAGCAGCCGAACCGGGACAGGGGGTTTCGAGCAGTACTTC.

CDR3 loop: CAISGRENQPQHF. In DNA, the CDR3 is TGTGCCATCAGTGGCAGGGAGAATCAGCCCCAGCATTTT. The V call is TRBV10-3, the J call TRBJ1-5; D is perhaps TRBD1 (5 bases). The germline V gene encodes CDR1 ENHRY and CDR2 SYGVKD. This CDR3 region has 13 residues. The V end was cut by 4 bases, the J end by 4 bases, with 8 bases between.

The V gene is TRBV5-1, the J gene TRBJ1-2; 9 bases are shared with TRBD1. The germline gives CDR1 SGHRS, CDR2 YFSETQ. This CDR3 is 14 amino acids long. V was pared by 4 bases and J by 6 bases, with 7 bases of the junction left unmatched. CDR3 bases: TGCGCCAGCAGCCTGAGGACAGGGGATAATGGCTACACCTTC. Translated: CASSLRTGDNGYTF.

In this sample, this clonotype turned up a few times. This rearrangement joins TRBV10-3 to TRBJ2-3; 14 bases match TRBD2. This CDR3 is built from 16 residues. After removal of 2 bases from V and 4 bases from J, the junction contained 2 bases not matched to a gene. The V gene's germline CDR1 is ENHRY and CDR2 SYGVKD. The CDR3 reads CAISEGTSGGADTQYF. Here the CDR3 DNA reads TGTGCCATCAGTGAGGGGACTAGCGGGGGAGCAGATACGCAGTATTTT.

This clonotype was picked up a small number of times. CDR3 loop: CASSDIYRGVTNTEAFF. The CDR3 nucleotides are TGTGCCAGCAGTGACATATACAGGGGAGTGACGAACACTGAAGCTTTCTTT. V gene TRBV28 combines with J gene TRBJ1-1; 7 bases map to TRBD1. This CDR3 contains 17 residues. Germline loops: CDR1 MDHEN, CDR2 SYDVKM. With V trimmed by 5 bases and J by 1 base, 13 bases remained unmatched.

This clonotype came up a few times. J is TRBJ1-5 and V is TRBV19, with D possibly being TRBD1 (6 bases). The germline gives CDR1 LNHDA, CDR2 SQIVND (reference sequence). The CDR3 extends over 14 amino acids. Trimming left V 6 bases short and J 5 bases short, with 14 bases between. This CDR3 is CASRKQGYDQPQHF. CDR3 coding DNA: TGTGCCAGTAGGAAACAGGGTTACGATCAGCCCCAGCATTTT.

This clonotype was observed a handful of times. V and J are TRBV6-1 and TRBJ1-2, with D unclear. Trimming cost V 2 bases and J 2 bases, with 9 bases left between them. Germline CDR1 reads MNHNS; CDR2 reads SASEGT. This CDR3 is 14 amino acids long. CDR3 nucleotides: TGTGCCAGCAGTGAATTGAAACAGAACTATGGCTACACCTTC. Translated: CASSELKQNYGYTF.

This clonotype showed up many times. The chain carries TRBV7-8 and TRBJ1-4; D might be TRBD1 (5 bases). Germline CDR1 and CDR2: SGHVS and FQNEAQ. V lost 5 bases and J lost 3, with 13 bases in between. The CDR3 has 15 residues. The CDR3 DNA is TGTGCCAGCAGCCCAGGGTTGGCCCCTAATGAAAAACTGTTTTTT. It yields the protein CASSPGLAPNEKLFF. The whole variable domain, remainder taken from reference TRBV7-8 and TRBJ1-4, is GAGVSQSPRYKVAKRGQDVALRCDPISGHVSLFWYQQALGQGPEFLTYFQNEAQLDKSGLPSDRFFAERPEGSVSTLKIQRTQQEDSAVYLCASSPGLAPNEKLFFGSGTQLSVL.

The rearrangement links TRBV20-1 to TRBJ2-1, with D perhaps given as TRBD1 or TRBD2 (5 bases each). With 7 bases removed from V and 2 bases from J, the gap between germline ends came to 12 bases. The CDR3 length is 13 residues. The germline CDR1 and CDR2 sequences are DFQATT and SNEGSKA (reference sequence). Here the CDR3 DNA reads TGCAGTGTTGACGGGGCTGCCTACAATGAGCAGTTCTTC. It encodes CSVDGAAYNEQFF.

This clonotype has only a few counts. The chain combines TRBV7-8 with TRBJ1-5; maybe TRBD1 (5 bases). Trimming left V 1 base short and J 11 bases short, with 9 bases between. Germline V gives CDR1 SGHVS, CDR2 FQNEAQ. This CDR3 has 12 residues. The CDR3 DNA reads TGTGCCAGCAGCTTAGAGGGGAACGCCCAGCATTTT. Amino acid sequence: CASSLEGNAQHF.

This clonotype was recorded many times. The CDR3 DNA is TGTGCCAGCAGATGGACGGTCACCGGGGAGCTGTTTTTT. Amino acids: CASRWTVTGELFF. The chain employs TRBV11-2 and TRBJ2-2; D not resolved. This CDR3 is built from 13 residues. Germline CDR1 and CDR2: SGHAT and FQNNGV. The germline V and J ends were trimmed by 6 bases and 4 bases, with 9 bases remaining between them.

This clonotype showed up many times. In DNA, the CDR3 is TGTGCCAGCAGCTTGAGGGACAGCTCCTACAATGAGCAGTTCTTC. Translated: CASSLRDSSYNEQFF. The chain uses TRBV7-6 and TRBJ2-1; TRBD1 matches at 7 bases. The CDR3 has 15 amino acids. The germline V gene has CDR1 SGHVS and CDR2 FNYEAQ. The J segment lost 0 bases and the V segment lost 3 bases, leaving 2 bases of the junction unmatched.

This clonotype was found a few times. V is TRBV7-9 and J is TRBJ2-2; 9 bases are a match to TRBD2. The junction had 5 bases not matched to a gene; V was cut back by 5 bases and J by 7 bases. Looked up from germline, CDR1 is SEHNR and CDR2 is FQNEAQ (reference sequence). This CDR3 contains 14 residues. The CDR3 sequence: CASSEAGGSGELFF. The CDR3 nucleotides read TGTGCCAGCAGCGAAGCGGGGGGTAGCGGGGAGCTGTTTTTT. Full variable domain (remainder filled in from reference TRBV7-9 and TRBJ2-2): DTGVSQNPRHKITKRGQNVTFRCDPISEHNRLYWYRQTLGQGPEFLTYFQNEAQLEKSRLLSDRFSAERPKGSFSTLEIQRTEQGDSAMYLCASSEAGGSGELFFGEGSRLTVL.

This sequence joins TRBV4-1 and TRBJ1-2, with 8 nucleotides matching TRBD1. There are 15 residues in the CDR3. V lost 2 bases, J lost 2 bases, and 4 bases stayed unmatched. In germline, CDR1 is MGHRA, CDR2 YSYEKL. The CDR3 sequence is CASSQTGTGNYGYTF. The CDR3 DNA is TGCGCCAGCAGCCAAACCGGGACAGGCAACTATGGCTACACCTTC.

CDR3 in amino acids: CASSFQTAMDTEAFF. CDR3 nucleotide sequence: TGTGCCAGCAGCTTTCAGACAGCAATGGACACTGAAGCTTTCTTT. The V gene is TRBV9, the J gene TRBJ1-1, with a possible D match to TRBD1 (5 bases). The CDR3 is made up of 15 amino acids. Germline V gene lookup returns CDR1 SGDLS and CDR2 YYNGEE. The V end lost 4 bases, the J end lost 3 bases, and 16 bases lay between the germline ends.

V usage is TRBV5-6 and J usage is TRBJ2-3; D may be TRBD1 (5 bases). Germline CDR1 is SGHDT and CDR2 is YYEEEE. CDR3 length: 17 amino acids. The V gene lost 2 bases and the J gene lost 2 bases, with 18 bases spanning the gap. This CDR3 is CASSFLRPPTATDTQYF. In nucleotides, the CDR3 is TGTGCCAGCAGCTTTTTGAGACCCCCGACAGCCACAGATACGCAGTATTTT. The variable domain in full, with the rest retrieved from reference TRBV5-6 and TRBJ2-3, is DAGVTQSPTHLIKTRGQQVTLRCSPKSGHDTVSWYQQALGQGPQFIFQYYEEEERQRGNFPDRFSGHQFPNYSSELNVNALLLGDSALYLCASSFLRPPTATDTQYFGPGTRLTVL.

This sequence joins TRBV28 and TRBJ1-5, with 12 bases aligning to TRBD1. The V gene end was trimmed by 10 bases and the J gene end by 5 bases; junction bases not matched to a gene: 6. The V gene's germline CDR1 is MDHEN and CDR2 SYDVKM. CDR3 size: 14 residues. The CDR3 spells CATWDRGPYQPQHF. CDR3 DNA: TGTGCCACCTGGGACAGGGGGCCGTATCAGCCCCAGCATTTT. Full variable domain (missing parts from reference TRBV28 and TRBJ1-5): DVKVTQSSRYLVKRTGEKVFLECVQDMDHENMFWYRQDPGLGLRLIYFSYDVKMKEKGDIPEGYSVSREKKERFSLILESASTNQTSMYLCATWDRGPYQPQHFGDGTRLSIL.